Each of the 16 T cell receptor beta chains below was sequenced from the same sample in a study of cytomegalovirus exposure and HLA in healthy donors. The primer mix had 60 Vbeta and 13 Jbeta primers. The method was immunoSEQ multiplex PCR; TCRdb's version includes in-frame clones alone and lacks a portion of them. The data hold 100,000 to 150,000 clones, with 74% observed a single time. Sequencing used PBMCs. These receptors were taken from a man aged 40-50 years in good health and CMV-seropositive.

The J gene is TRBJ2-3, the V gene TRBV19; 8 bases fit TRBD2. Germline V gives CDR1 LNHDA, CDR2 SQIVND (reference sequence). With 6 bases clipped from V and 0 bases from J, the junction kept 5 bases outside the gene matches. The CDR3 covers 15 residues. CDR3 amino acids: CASRRGAGSTDTQYF. The CDR3 DNA reads as TGTGCCAGTAGGCGGGGGGCGGGGAGCACAGATACGCAGTATTTT.

The rearrangement links TRBV6-6 to TRBJ1-2; 8 bases line up with TRBD1. This CDR3 region has 14 residues. Trimming cost V 6 bases and J 1 base; bases outside gene matches: 4. Germline V CDR1 and CDR2: MNHNY, SVGAGI (reference sequence). CDR3: CASRGGQDNYGYTF. CDR3 nucleotide sequence: TGTGCCAGCAGGGGGGGACAGGATAACTATGGCTACACCTTC.

This chain connects TRBV28 to TRBJ2-7; D gene uncertain. The germline V gene encodes CDR1 MDHEN and CDR2 SYDVKM. Trimming stripped 5 bases from V and 0 bases from J, with 8 bases between. The CDR3 length is 13 residues. CDR3 loop: CASSVVSSYEQYF. The DNA of the CDR3 is TGTGCCAGCAGTGTCGTCAGCTCCTACGAGCAGTACTTC.

The genes are TRBV9 and TRBJ2-7, with 9 bases that match TRBD1. Germline CDR1 reads SGDLS; CDR2 reads YYNGEE. This CDR3 is built from 19 residues. V gave up 2 bases and J gave up 0 bases; unmatched junction bases: 15. CDR3 in amino acids: CASSVPHSPGTGSSYEQYF. The CDR3 DNA follows: TGTGCCAGCAGCGTCCCTCATTCCCCCGGGACAGGGAGCTCCTACGAGCAGTACTTC.

The chain has TRBV4-3 and TRBJ1-1; 7 nucleotides match TRBD1. The V gene end was trimmed by 0 bases and the J gene end by 0 bases; junction bases not matched to a gene: 4. CDR1 is LGHNA, CDR2 YSLEER, per germline. There are 16 residues in the CDR3. The CDR3, as DNA: TGCGCCAGCAGCCAAGATGGGACAGTCATGAACACTGAAGCTTTCTTT. Protein product: CASSQDGTVMNTEAFF.

The V and J genes are TRBV10-1 and TRBJ1-4, with TRBD1 matching over 7 bases. This CDR3 is 18 amino acids long. Germline CDR1 is WNHNN and CDR2 is SYGVQD (reference sequence). The V and J ends lost 3 bases and 8 bases, in that order; junction bases with no gene match: 18. The CDR3 protein is CASSDLPRTGTDLEKLFF. The CDR3 bases are TGCGCCAGCAGTGACCTACCTCGGACAGGAACTGACCTGGAAAAACTGTTTTTT.

V usage is TRBV6-1 and J usage is TRBJ1-2; D is unresolved. The CDR3 is 14 amino acids. Looked up from germline, CDR1 is MNHNS and CDR2 is SASEGT. V dropped 2 bases and J dropped 5 bases, with 12 bases sitting between them. CDR3 residues: CASSESTRKYGYTF. Here the CDR3 DNA reads TGTGCCAGCAGTGAATCTACCCGAAAGTATGGCTACACCTTC.

The chain couples TRBV7-6 to TRBJ1-6, with unresolved D. This CDR3 region has 15 residues. V gave up 6 bases and J gave up 6 bases, with 15 bases separating them. Germline V gene sequence: CDR1 SGHVS, CDR2 FNYEAQ. CDR3 in amino acids: CASSTERTANSPLHF. CDR3 in DNA: TGTGCCAGCAGTACTGAACGGACTGCTAATTCACCCCTCCACTTT. Together with reference TRBV7-6 and TRBJ1-6, the CDR3 gives the full variable domain: GAGVSQSPRYKVTKRGQDVALRCDPISGHVSLYWYRQALGQGPEFLTYFNYEAQQDKSGLPNDRFSAERPEGSISTLTIQRTEQRDSAMYRCASSTERTANSPLHFGNGTRLTVT.

This CDR3 is CASRSPGQVYEQYF. Here the CDR3 DNA reads TGTGCCAGCAGATCCCCCGGACAGGTCTACGAGCAGTACTTC. The chain joins TRBV6-5 to TRBJ2-7, with 7 positions matching TRBD1. Germline assignment: CDR1 MNHEY and CDR2 SVGAGI. The CDR3 extends over 14 amino acids. With V trimmed by 6 bases and J by 3 bases, 8 bases remained unmatched.

The chain uses TRBV19 and TRBJ2-3, with D perhaps TRBD2 (5 bases). Per germline, CDR1 LNHDA and CDR2 SQIVND (reference sequence). This CDR3 has 18 amino acids. V was pared by 5 bases and J by 1 base, with 22 bases between. The CDR3 nucleotides are TGTGCCAGTAGTTACACTAGGACCCCCCTGGCGGGCACAGATACGCAGTATTTT. It yields the protein CASSYTRTPLAGTDTQYF.

V and J are TRBV5-1 and TRBJ2-5; 8 positions agree with TRBD2. The CDR3 loop spans 14 amino acids. The V and J ends lost 5 bases and 5 bases, in that order; junction bases with no gene match: 8. CDR1 SGHRS and CDR2 YFSETQ come from the germline V gene. For the CDR3, the DNA is TGCGCCAGCAGATCGGGGGGGGGCCTGGAGACCCAGTACTTC. Encoded protein: CASRSGGGLETQYF.

In DNA, the CDR3 is TGTGCCAGCAGTTTGCGGACAGGTTATTCACCCCTCCACTTT. The encoded protein is CASSLRTGYSPLHF. This chain links TRBV28 with TRBJ1-6; 7 bases agree with TRBD1. The germline V gene has CDR1 MDHEN and CDR2 SYDVKM. The CDR3 is made up of 14 amino acids. The ends lost 3 bases at V and 8 bases at J; junction bases unmatched: 4.

The V call is TRBV4-3, the J call TRBJ1-2, with 7 positions matching TRBD1. Germline trimming cut 1 base from V and 4 bases from J; bases unmatched to any gene: 6. Germline CDR1 LGHNA, CDR2 YSLEER. The CDR3 runs to 15 residues. The chain's CDR3 is CASSQVNQGGYGYTF. The CDR3 DNA reads as TGCGCCAGCAGCCAAGTAAACCAGGGGGGCTATGGCTACACCTTC.

This clone showed up just once. This rearrangement joins TRBV19 to TRBJ2-5; D might be TRBD2 (6 bases). Near its end, the DNA agrees better with TRBJ2-7, so the J call may be wrong. Germline V lookup: CDR1 LNHDA, CDR2 SQIVND (reference sequence). CDR3 size: 14 residues. The CDR3 sequence: CASSTYRGTYEQYF. The CDR3 bases are TGTGCCAGTAGTACCTACCGGGGGACCTACGAGCAGTACTTC.

This chain joins TRBV29-1 and TRBJ1-2; no firm D call. Germline V CDR1 and CDR2: SQVTM, ANQGSEA. This CDR3 is 15 amino acids long. Trimming stripped 0 bases from V and 4 bases from J, with 15 bases between. The CDR3, as DNA: TGCAGCGTTGAAGAGCCGGGATCGGGCCTCTATGGCTACACCTTC. Translated, it gives CSVEEPGSGLYGYTF.

This chain uses TRBV10-2 with TRBJ1-6; TRBD1 matches at 7 bases. J gave up 10 bases and V 11 bases, and 11 bases lay outside the gene matches. Germline V gene lookup returns CDR1 WSHSY and CDR2 SAAADI. The length of the CDR3 is 13 residues. The CDR3 region has the DNA TGCGCCTCCAGGGGGACAAGTGGGTCACCCCTCCACTTT. Translating gives CASRGTSGSPLHF.